The 25 T cell receptor beta chains reported below all come from one sample, sequenced in a study of T cells in Graves' hyperthyroidism and ophthalmopathy. The source material, RNA transcripts, was used to amplify TCR beta CDR3 regions. TCR CDR3 regions were first amplified by RT-PCR with HTBI primers. TCRdb called the multiplex PCR reads again in MiXCR, with one record for every CDR3 protein. The profile shows approximately 690,000 distinct CDR3 sequences, roughly 14% of them singletons. Specimen: blood. Source of these receptors: a woman between 50 and 59 years old with Graves' ophthalmopathy.

This clonotype was seen ten or more times. The chain links TRBV5-4 to TRBJ1-2; 8 bases fit TRBD1. The CDR3 runs 15 residues. Germline CDR1 is SGHNT and CDR2 is YYREEE (reference sequence). Germline trimming cut 4 bases from V and 2 bases from J; bases unmatched to any gene: 7. The CDR3 protein is CASSAGTGWNYGYTF. The CDR3 coding sequence is TGTGCCAGCAGCGCCGGGACAGGATGGAACTATGGCTACACCTTC.

About this clonotype: A much larger clonotype is one base distant, so this may be a read error. The J gene is TRBJ2-7, the V gene TRBV9; 7 positions agree with TRBD1. Germline trimming cut 4 bases from V and 5 bases from J; bases unmatched to any gene: 9. CDR3 length: 14 residues. CDR1 is SGDLS and CDR2 is YYNGEE in the germline V gene. CDR3 protein: CASSSNNRGDEQYF. In DNA, the CDR3 is TGTGCCAGCAGCAGCAACAACAGGGGCGACGAGCAGTACTTC.

The table lists this clonotype with a few counts. The V and J genes are TRBV5-1 and TRBJ2-7; D tentatively reads TRBD1 or TRBD2 (5 bases each). The CDR3 is 15 residues long. The ends were cut back, 0 bases at V and 6 bases at J, with 16 bases in the middle. In germline, CDR1 is SGHRS, CDR2 YFSETQ. The CDR3 sequence is CASSLALGPGVEQYF. The CDR3 bases are TGCGCCAGCAGCTTGGCCTTGGGACCCGGTGTCGAGCAGTACTTC.

This clonotype was counted only a few times. The genes are TRBV9 and TRBJ2-1; 11 nucleotides agree with TRBD2. CDR3 length equals 16 residues. J lost 4 bases, V lost 3 bases, and 6 bases had no gene match. CDR1 and CDR2 (germline): SGDLS, YYNGEE. This CDR3 reads CASSGNSGRDYNEQFF. The CDR3 DNA reads as TGTGCCAGCAGCGGGAATAGCGGGAGGGATTACAATGAGCAGTTCTTC.

This clonotype has a count of ten or more. Here the CDR3 DNA reads TGCAGTGCTAGACGGGCGTCGTCCAATGAGCAGTTCTTC. Protein sequence: CSARRASSNEQFF. The chain joins TRBV20-1 to TRBJ2-1; D is uncertain. This CDR3 comprises 13 residues. Germline V CDR1 and CDR2: DFQATT, SNEGSKA (reference sequence). The V end lost 2 bases, the J end lost 6 bases, and 11 bases lay between the germline ends.

This clonotype showed up many times. CDR3 DNA: TGTGCCAGCAGCAATTCGGGACAGGTTTTTTTCGACGAGCAGTACTTC. Its translation is CASSNSGQVFFDEQYF. V is TRBV28 and J is TRBJ2-7; 8 nucleotides agree with TRBD1. Looked up from germline, CDR1 is MDHEN and CDR2 is SYDVKM. V trimming: 6 bases; J trimming: 5 bases; junction bases outside the gene matches: 15. This CDR3 is built from 16 residues.

This clonotype was found a few times. The rearrangement joins TRBV14 to TRBJ2-7; D may correspond to TRBD1 or TRBD2 (5 bases each). This CDR3 is built from 16 residues. Trimming stripped 3 bases from V and 2 bases from J, with 17 bases between. CDR1 is SGHDN and CDR2 is FVKESK in the germline V gene. CDR3 loop: CASSQTRDPNPYEQYF. The CDR3 region has the DNA TGTGCCAGCAGCCAGACAAGGGACCCTAACCCCTACGAGCAGTACTTC.

This clonotype has a count of ten or more. The V gene is TRBV12-3 or TRBV12-4, the J gene TRBJ2-5; D assignment may be TRBD1 or TRBD2 (6 bases each). The V end lost 6 bases, the J end lost 4 bases, and 18 bases lay between the germline ends. CDR3 length equals 15 residues. Written as DNA, the CDR3 is TGTGCCAGCAGATCACAGGGCGCGGGGCGAGAGACCCAGTACTTC. Protein product: CASRSQGAGRETQYF.

This clonotype was found a few times. The V gene is TRBV7-3, the J gene TRBJ2-1, with D perhaps TRBD2 (6 bases). Germline V gene sequence: CDR1 SGHTA, CDR2 FQGTGA. Trimming pared 2 bases from V and 9 bases from J, leaving 11 bases between. The CDR3 contains 13 residues. CDR3: CASSLSLRGEQFF. The CDR3 DNA follows: TGTGCCAGCAGCTTATCTTTGCGGGGTGAGCAGTTCTTC.

The chain joins TRBV9 to TRBJ1-2; 11 nucleotides agree with TRBD1. Germline assignment: CDR1 SGDLS and CDR2 YYNGEE. The CDR3 has 16 amino acids. With V trimmed by 3 bases and J by 6 bases, 10 bases remained unmatched. DNA of the CDR3: TGTGCCAGCAGCGCGAATAGTAGGACAGGGGGCGATGGCTACACCTTC. Translating gives CASSANSRTGGDGYTF.

This clonotype was observed many times. This chain joins TRBV3-1 and TRBJ2-3; D remains unclear. The CDR3 is 14 residues long. Germline CDR1 LGHDT, CDR2 YNNKEL (reference sequence). Trimming left V 4 bases short and J 4 bases short, with 12 bases between. The chain's CDR3 is CASSPGPWPDTQYF. In DNA, the CDR3 is TGTGCCAGCAGCCCCGGCCCCTGGCCAGATACGCAGTATTTT.

This clonotype was picked up many times. V is TRBV10-3 and J is TRBJ2-7; weak D call: TRBD2 (5 bases). Trimming pared 7 bases from V and 2 bases from J, leaving 12 bases between. CDR1 ENHRY and CDR2 SYGVKD come from the germline V gene. The CDR3 extends over 13 amino acids. In DNA, the CDR3 is TGTGCCATCAAAGATCCGGGAACCTACGAGCAGTACTTC. Translation gives CAIKDPGTYEQYF.

This clonotype has more than one count but fewer than ten. The CDR3 coding sequence is TGCAGTGCTAGAGCGACAGGGCGGGAGACCCAGTACTTC. It encodes CSARATGRETQYF. This sequence joins TRBV20-1 and TRBJ2-5, with 7 nucleotides matching TRBD1. The ends lost 1 base at V and 5 bases at J; junction bases unmatched: 4. This CDR3 has 13 residues. Germline CDR1 and CDR2: DFQATT and SNEGSKA (reference sequence).

The table lists this clonotype with many counts. The V call is TRBV7-2, the J call TRBJ2-3, with 8 bases identical to TRBD2. V shed 5 bases and J 6 bases; nucleotides not matched to a gene: 4. Germline V gene sequence: CDR1 SGHTA, CDR2 FQGNSA. The CDR3 is 13 amino acids. CDR3 DNA: TGTGCCAGCAGCCTTCCGGGGGGGGATACGCAGTATTTT. Its translation: CASSLPGGDTQYF.

The chain joins TRBV7-2 to TRBJ2-2; D call uncertain. The V end lost 2 bases, the J end lost 6 bases, and 13 bases lay between the germline ends. Germline CDR1 SGHTA, CDR2 FQGNSA. The CDR3 contains 15 residues. The CDR3 loop reads CASSLFSPGPGELFF. The CDR3 region has the DNA TGTGCCAGCAGCTTATTTAGCCCCGGGCCCGGGGAGCTGTTTTTT.

This clonotype was detected many times. This CDR3 is CASAYNAGWNEQFF. In DNA form, the CDR3 reads TGTGCCAGCGCGTACAACGCAGGCTGGAATGAGCAGTTCTTC. The rearrangement joins TRBV7-2 to TRBJ2-1; D not certain. Germline CDR1 SGHTA, CDR2 FQGNSA. The length of the CDR3 is 14 residues. The ends were cut back, 8 bases at V and 7 bases at J, with 18 bases in the middle.

This clonotype was observed a handful of times. The rearrangement links TRBV28 to TRBJ1-2; D not certain. This CDR3 spans 14 amino acids. The V gene lost 3 bases and the J gene lost 10 bases, with 18 bases spanning the gap. Per the germline V gene, CDR1 is MDHEN and CDR2 is SYDVKM. CDR3 nucleotides: TGTGCCAGCAGTTTTGGAATCGGGGTCCGGTCCTACACCTTC. Its protein is CASSFGIGVRSYTF.

This clonotype has at least ten counts. The CDR3 DNA reads TGTGCCAGCAGAGAAGGGACAACGGGAGGCTACACCTTC. Translation: CASREGTTGGYTF. The V and J genes are TRBV12-3 or TRBV12-4 and TRBJ1-2; D possibly corresponds to TRBD1 (6 bases). V was clipped by 6 bases and J by 8 bases, with 16 bases between them. The CDR3 length is 13 residues.

This clonotype was seen more than once but under ten times. The chain combines TRBV24-1 with TRBJ2-5, with D uncertain. V shed 7 bases and J shed 1 base, with 9 bases lying between them. Per germline, CDR1 KGHDR and CDR2 SFDVKD. This CDR3 is 13 amino acids long. CDR3 residues: CATRTAAQETQYF. The CDR3 DNA reads as TGTGCCACCAGGACGGCAGCCCAAGAGACCCAGTACTTC.

In this sample, this clonotype turned up many times. The chain links TRBV19 to TRBJ2-7; 11 nucleotides agree with TRBD1. Germline CDR1 LNHDA, CDR2 SQIVND (reference sequence). V shed 3 bases and J 4 bases; nucleotides not matched to a gene: 2. The CDR3 is 14 residues long. CDR3 bases: TGTGCCAGTAGTATCGGGACAGGGGGTTACGAGCAGTACTTC. It specifies CASSIGTGGYEQYF.

This chain links TRBV9 with TRBJ2-1; D is ambiguous. V was shortened by 1 base and J by 0 bases, with 8 bases between the two germline ends. This CDR3 has 15 amino acids. Looked up from germline, CDR1 is SGDLS and CDR2 is YYNGEE. The CDR3 is CASSVSPSSYNEQFF. The CDR3 DNA reads TGTGCCAGCAGCGTATCTCCTAGCTCCTACAATGAGCAGTTCTTC.

This clonotype was found many times. The CDR3 DNA reads TGTGCCAGCAGCCACGGACTAGCGGTCCGGACCGGGGAGCTGTTTTTT. This codes for CASSHGLAVRTGELFF. The chain combines TRBV7-2 with TRBJ2-2; TRBD2 matches at 10 bases. V lost 5 bases, J lost 5 bases, and 8 bases stayed unmatched. Germline CDR1 reads SGHTA; CDR2 reads FQGNSA. There are 16 residues in the CDR3. The entire variable domain, with the rest obtained from reference TRBV7-2 and TRBJ2-2, is as follows: GAGVSQSPSNKVTEKGKDVELRCDPISGHTALYWYRQSLGQGLEFLIYFQGNSAPDKSGLPSDRFSAERTGGSVSTLTIQRTQQEDSAVYLCASSHGLAVRTGELFFGEGSRLTVL.

The chain carries TRBV29-1 and TRBJ2-1, with 12 bases identical to TRBD2. CDR3 length: 14 residues. The V and J ends lost 5 bases and 6 bases, in that order; junction bases with no gene match: 5. In germline, CDR1 is SQVTM, CDR2 ANQGSEA. The CDR3, as DNA: TGCAGCGTTCCGACTAGCGGGAGCCTCAATGAGCAGTTCTTC. Translated: CSVPTSGSLNEQFF.

The chain joins TRBV3-1 to TRBJ2-3; D might be TRBD1 or TRBD2, each matching 6 bases. CDR3 length: 16 residues. The germline V gene has CDR1 LGHDT and CDR2 YNNKEL (reference sequence). V was pared by 2 bases and J by 2 bases, with 14 bases between. In DNA, the CDR3 is TGTGCCAGCAGCCAACCGGGGGCTAGTGCCACAGATACGCAGTATTTT. Encoded protein: CASSQPGASATDTQYF.

This clonotype came up many times. The rearrangement joins TRBV27 to TRBJ2-1; 11 bases agree with TRBD2. This CDR3 spans 17 amino acids. The V segment lost 6 bases and the J segment 0 bases; nucleotides outside the gene matches: 7. Germline assignment: CDR1 MNHEY and CDR2 SMNVEV (reference sequence). Written as DNA, the CDR3 is TGTGCCAGCAGGGTACTAGCGGGAGATATCTCCTACAATGAGCAGTTCTTC. It translates to CASRVLAGDISYNEQFF.